This T cell receptor (beta chain) was sequenced during a study of T-cell reconstitution after alpha-beta-depleted transplantation in children. Study observations and caveats: T-cell numbers and diversity one year post-transplant derived largely from freshly generated T cells. Expanded graft clones numbering several hundred reportedly gave rise to alpha-beta T cells about two months after transplant. Recipient T cells and thymic progenitors that survived gave rise to the high TCRbeta diversity observed at day 60 in some patients.

This clonotype was detected ten times or more. Its cognate antigen is unknown. Using unique molecular identifiers, the investigators prepared the TCRbeta library. From the PCR reads, TCRdb called clonotypes with MiXCR, one entry per CDR3 protein. The table has about 640,000 distinct CDR3 sequences, approximately 13% seen once; the top ten hold 2.2%. The receptor's source is a male patient younger than 18 who had a stem cell transplant for acute myeloid leukemia, so the T cells may come from the graft donor. The source material was PBMCs, mostly from graft donor cells, sampled 360 days after TCRalphabeta/CD19-depleted stem cell transplant.

CDR3 sequence: CASSLAIDRGSNQPQHF. The CDR3 DNA is TGTGCCAGCAGCTTAGCCATAGACAGGGGAAGCAATCAGCCCCAGCATTTT. The chain employs TRBV7-8 and TRBJ1-5, with TRBD1 matching 8 bases. From germline, CDR1 is SGHVS and CDR2 FQNEAQ. Losses at the gene ends were 0 bases for V and 1 base for J; bases not matched to a gene: 5. The CDR3 length is 17 residues.